These 4 T cell receptor beta chains were all obtained from the same sample, sequenced in a study of cytotoxic CD8 clonotypes in ibrutinib-treated CLL. Produced via immunoSEQ multiplex PCR; TCRdb's table is partial and in-frame only. The sample carries some 130,000 clones, 75% to 95% recorded once. The specimen comprised PBMCs, sampled after 12 months of ibrutinib treatment. Receptors originate from a human donor with chronic lymphocytic leukemia.

J is TRBJ1-1 and V is TRBV18; unclear D gene. Germline CDR1 reads KGHSH; CDR2 reads LQKENI. Trimming cost V 6 bases and J 7 bases, with 15 bases left between them. The CDR3 is made up of 13 amino acids. CDR3 sequence (DNA): TGTGCCAGCTCGCCGTTGGCCGGAGATGAAGCTTTCTTT. Residues: CASSPLAGDEAFF.

The chain uses TRBV6-6 and TRBJ2-3; tentatively, D is TRBD1 (6 bases). V lost 6 bases to trimming and J lost 2 bases, with 18 bases between them. The germline V gene encodes CDR1 MNHNY and CDR2 SVGAGI (reference sequence). The length of the CDR3 is 16 residues. CDR3 in amino acids: CASRNRASVNTDTQYF. The DNA for the CDR3 is TGTGCCAGCAGAAACAGGGCATCCGTAAACACAGATACGCAGTATTTT.

This chain's CDR3 is CASSSIRQGDADTQYF. Here the CDR3 DNA reads TGCGCCAGCAGCTCAATTAGACAGGGAGACGCAGATACGCAGTATTTT. The V call is TRBV5-1, the J call TRBJ2-3; TRBD1 agrees at 7 bases. The V gene's germline CDR1 is SGHRS and CDR2 YFSETQ. The V segment lost 3 bases and the J segment 4 bases; nucleotides outside the gene matches: 11. This CDR3 has 16 residues. The full variable domain, its missing parts supplied by reference TRBV5-1 and TRBJ2-3, is KAGVTQTPRYLIKTRGQQVTLSCSPISGHRSVSWYQQTPGQGLQFLFEYFSETQRNKGNFPGRFSGRQFSNSRSEMNVSTLELGDSALYLCASSSIRQGDADTQYFGPGTRLTVL.

The rearrangement uses TRBV7-9 and TRBJ1-5; D is undetermined. Germline loops: CDR1 SEHNR, CDR2 FQNEAQ (reference sequence). This CDR3 is built from 16 residues. V was trimmed by 5 bases and J by 1 base, leaving 15 bases between them. CDR3 loop: CASSLGGVRSNQPQHF. The CDR3 DNA is TGTGCCAGCAGCCTCGGTGGGGTTAGGAGCAATCAGCCCCAGCATTTT.